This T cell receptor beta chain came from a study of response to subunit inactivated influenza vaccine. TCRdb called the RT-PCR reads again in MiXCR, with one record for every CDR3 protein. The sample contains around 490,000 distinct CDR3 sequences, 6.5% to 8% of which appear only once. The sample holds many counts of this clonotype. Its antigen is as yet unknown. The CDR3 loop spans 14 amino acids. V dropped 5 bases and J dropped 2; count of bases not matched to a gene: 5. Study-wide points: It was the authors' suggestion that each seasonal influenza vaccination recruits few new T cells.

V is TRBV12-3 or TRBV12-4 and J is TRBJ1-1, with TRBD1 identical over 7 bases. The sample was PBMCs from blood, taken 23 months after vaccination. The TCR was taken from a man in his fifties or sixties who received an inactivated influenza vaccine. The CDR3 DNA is TGTGCCAGCAGTATCCGGGACAGCAACACTGAAGCTTTCTTT. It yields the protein CASSIRDSNTEAFF.